This T cell receptor (beta chain) was recorded in a study of T cells after yellow fever vaccination. Study in general: Fractions of low cell number were prepared using SMART-Seq v4 Ultra Low Input. Regarding the study as a whole: The secondary response showed a weaker magnitude and a faster peak, day 5 versus 15. Overall, a small share of clonotypes was seen in both CD4 and CD8 compartments. Clones from primary vaccination mostly reappeared after the booster (96% CD4, less than 90% CD8).

As for this clonotype: Antigen specificity is unknown.

TCRdb used MiXCR to reprocess the 5' RACE reads, holding one entry per CDR3 protein. This table holds roughly 400,000 distinct CDR3 sequences, roughly 20% found once. This TCR was sampled from a young man who received the YFV17D yellow fever vaccine. Sample: PBMCs, taken before the yellow fever booster vaccination.

The CDR3 spells CASSHGTGGAAYEQYF. CDR3 bases: TGCGCCAGCAGCCATGGTACAGGGGGCGCTGCCTACGAGCAGTACTTC. The genes are TRBV4-3 and TRBJ2-7; 9 bases match TRBD1. In germline, CDR1 is LGHNA, CDR2 YSLEER. Trimming removed 3 bases from V and 2 bases from J; junction bases left unmatched: 8. CDR3 size: 16 residues.